A selection of T cell receptor beta chains follows, all from one sample in a study of a mutant IDH1 vaccine in newly diagnosed glioma. The table came from immunoSEQ multiplex PCR; TCRdb's copy has only in-frame clones and leaves some out. The sample includes about 36,000 clones, just under 95% seen only once; the top ten take approximately 20%. Sequencing used PBMCs, obtained from a glioma patient treated with radiotherapy, temozolomide or both. Receptors were obtained from a man younger than 35 with glioma. CDR3s include the opening cysteine and the closing phenylalanine or tryptophan. Fields, in order: J gene, clone size, V gene, D gene, CDR3 DNA, CDR3 protein. A D gene is named only where the DNA matches it firmly. Where a row states a size, it is once, few, many or the class of an expanded clone; other rows omit it.

J gene: TRBJ1-1
clone size: NA
V gene: TRBV7-9
D gene: NA
CDR3 DNA: TGTGCCAGCACACATCCCATGGGGGAGCAGGAAGCTTTCTTT
CDR3 protein: CASTHPMGEQEAFF

J gene: TRBJ1-2
clone size: NA
V gene: TRBV6-1
D gene: NA
CDR3 DNA: TGTGCCAGCAGTCCAAAGACAGCCTCGGGCTACACCTTC
CDR3 protein: CASSPKTASGYTF

J gene: TRBJ2-1
clone size: NA
V gene: TRBV11-3
D gene: NA
CDR3 DNA: TGTGCCAGCAGCTTAGAACCGAACAATGAGCAGTTCTTC
CDR3 protein: CASSLEPNNEQFF

J gene: TRBJ1-1
clone size: NA
V gene: TRBV6-1
D gene: TRBD1
CDR3 DNA: TGTGCCAGCAGTGTTACAGGGGGCAGGACTGAAGCTTTCTTT
CDR3 protein: CASSVTGGRTEAFF

J gene: TRBJ1-5
clone size: NA
V gene: TRBV6-5
D gene: TRBD1
CDR3 DNA: TGTGCCAGCAGTTACTCGAGAGGGGGCGATCAGCCCCAGCATTTT
CDR3 protein: CASSYSRGGDQPQHF

J gene: TRBJ2-1
clone size: NA
V gene: TRBV10-3
D gene: TRBD2
CDR3 DNA: TGTGCCATCAGTCGTAGCGGGAGTGCTACTATCAATGAGCAGTTCTTC
CDR3 protein: CAISRSGSATINEQFF

J gene: TRBJ2-3
clone size: NA
V gene: TRBV7-9
D gene: NA
CDR3 DNA: TGTGCCAGCTCCCCCAGCACAGATACGCAGTATTTT
CDR3 protein: CASSPSTDTQYF

J gene: TRBJ1-5
clone size: NA
V gene: TRBV6-6
D gene: NA
CDR3 DNA: TGTGCCAGCATAGATAGGGACGGCAATCAGCCCCAGCATTTT
CDR3 protein: CASIDRDGNQPQHF

J gene: TRBJ2-1
clone size: NA
V gene: TRBV9
D gene: TRBD2
CDR3 DNA: TGTGCCAGCAGCGTAGATGCGGGAGGGCTCTACAATGAGCAGTTCTTC
CDR3 protein: CASSVDAGGLYNEQFF

J gene: TRBJ1-6
clone size: NA
V gene: TRBV7-2
D gene: NA
CDR3 DNA: TGTGCCAGCAGCTTAGATTTGGGTTATAATTCACCCCTCCACTTT
CDR3 protein: CASSLDLGYNSPLHF

J gene: TRBJ1-1
clone size: NA
V gene: TRBV7-9
D gene: NA
CDR3 DNA: TGTGCCAGCAGCCCTCCCACGGGGGGTGCGAACACTGAAGCTTTCTTT
CDR3 protein: CASSPPTGGANTEAFF

J gene: TRBJ1-1
clone size: NA
V gene: TRBV25-1
D gene: TRBD1
CDR3 DNA: TGTGCCAGCAGTCCGGGACAGGAAGAAGGAGGGACTGAAGCTTTCTTT
CDR3 protein: CASSPGQEEGGTEAFF

J gene: TRBJ2-4
clone size: NA
V gene: TRBV4-1
D gene: NA
CDR3 DNA: TGCGCCAGCAGCGGGACGGGGAACATTCAGTACTTC
CDR3 protein: CASSGTGNIQYF

J gene: TRBJ1-1
clone size: once
V gene: TRBV7-9
D gene: NA
CDR3 DNA: TGTGCCAGCAGCCCCCCCAGCCTAGCAGCTTTCTTT
CDR3 protein: CASSPPSLAAFF

J gene: TRBJ1-2
clone size: NA
V gene: TRBV29-1
D gene: TRBD1
CDR3 DNA: TGCAGCGTTGAACGGGACAGGGTTCCCTATGGCTACACCTTC
CDR3 protein: CSVERDRVPYGYTF

J gene: TRBJ2-2
clone size: few
V gene: TRBV6-1
D gene: TRBD1
CDR3 DNA: TGTGCCAGCAGTGCTACAGGGGACACCGGGGAGCTGTTTTTT
CDR3 protein: CASSATGDTGELFF